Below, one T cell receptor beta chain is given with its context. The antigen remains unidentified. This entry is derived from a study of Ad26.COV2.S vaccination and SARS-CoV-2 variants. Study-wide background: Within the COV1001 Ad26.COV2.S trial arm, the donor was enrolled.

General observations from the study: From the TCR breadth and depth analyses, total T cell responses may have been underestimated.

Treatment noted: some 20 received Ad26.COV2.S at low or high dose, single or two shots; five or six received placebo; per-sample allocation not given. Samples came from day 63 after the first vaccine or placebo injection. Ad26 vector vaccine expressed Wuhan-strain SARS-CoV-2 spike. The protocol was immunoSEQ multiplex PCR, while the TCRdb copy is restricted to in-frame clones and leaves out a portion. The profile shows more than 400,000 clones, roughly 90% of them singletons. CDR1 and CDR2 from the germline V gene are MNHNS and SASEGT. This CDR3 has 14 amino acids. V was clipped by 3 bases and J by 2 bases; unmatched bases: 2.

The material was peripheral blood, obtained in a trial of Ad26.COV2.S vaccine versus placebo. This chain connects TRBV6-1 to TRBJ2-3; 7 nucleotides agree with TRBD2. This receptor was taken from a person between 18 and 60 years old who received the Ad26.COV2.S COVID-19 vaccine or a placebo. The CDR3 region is CASSDSGDTDTQYF. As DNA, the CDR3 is TGTGCCAGCAGTGACAGCGGGGACACAGATACGCAGTATTTT.